This T cell receptor (beta chain) was retrieved from a study of blood T cell repertoires in COVID-19. CDR1 and CDR2 from the germline V gene are GTSNPN and SVGIG (reference sequence). CDR3 length: 13 residues. Deletions cut 3 bases from V and 4 bases from J, with 12 bases between. In the source study's methods: Amplified reference gene primers provided the basis for estimating nucleated cell counts. Clones were sequenced by immunoSEQ multiplex PCR, and TCRdb holds only the in-frame ones, with some missing. V and J calls and clone size are as listed in that table; D and trimming were resolved from the DNA. In the table there are fewer than 200,000 clones, less than 85% of which are singletons. The cohort comprised adults aged about 18 to 90 years residing in approximately 25 US areas. Participant-reported clinical history was the basis for cohort assignment. What the recovered Cohort 3 donors had was two negative PCRs, clearance, or symptom resolution.

The TCR sequence derives from a woman aged 50 to 60 who had recovered from COVID-19. Material for sequencing was PBMCs or T cells enriched from blood (not recorded which). The genes are TRBV30 and TRBJ1-1, with D perhaps TRBD1 (5 bases). CDR3 loop: CAWSQGSTTEAFF. CDR3 in DNA: TGTGCCTGGAGCCAGGGAAGTACCACTGAAGCTTTCTTT.